This is a list of T cell receptor beta chains from one sample in a study of response to subunit inactivated influenza vaccine. In TCRdb, the RT-PCR reads were re-called with MiXCR into one record per CDR3 protein. The data show 500,000 to 750,000 distinct CDR3 sequences, with 14% seen just once and roughly 11% held by the top ten. This sample comprised PBMCs from blood, obtained 11 to 12 days after vaccination. The source is a man between 45 and 60 years old who received an inactivated influenza vaccine. Both conserved end residues are part of each CDR3. Each record gives: J gene, V gene, CDR3 protein.

j_gene: TRBJ2-1
v_gene: TRBV20-1
CDR3aa: CSATRTANYNEQFF

j_gene: TRBJ2-7
v_gene: TRBV30
CDR3aa: CAWRLAGYHEQYF

j_gene: TRBJ2-7
v_gene: TRBV5-6
CDR3aa: CASSLALGSDEQYF

j_gene: TRBJ2-7
v_gene: TRBV5-6
CDR3aa: CASQLAGPSYEQYF

j_gene: TRBJ2-6
v_gene: TRBV12-3/TRBV12-4
CDR3aa: CASLSSGANVLTF

j_gene: TRBJ2-2
v_gene: TRBV20-1
CDR3aa: CSVRSSMNTGELFF

j_gene: TRBJ2-1
v_gene: TRBV12-3/TRBV12-4
CDR3aa: CASSRFTSGAYNEQFF

j_gene: TRBJ2-5
v_gene: TRBV20-1
CDR3aa: CSATLRPQETQYF

j_gene: TRBJ2-4
v_gene: TRBV24-1
CDR3aa: CATSAPRGGKNIQYF

j_gene: TRBJ2-1
v_gene: TRBV7-2
CDR3aa: CASSGPGGPPNEQFF

j_gene: TRBJ1-3
v_gene: TRBV10-3
CDR3aa: CAISRIGTGAGNTIYF

j_gene: TRBJ1-3
v_gene: TRBV12-3/TRBV12-4
CDR3aa: CASSLRDGSGNTIYF

j_gene: TRBJ1-2
v_gene: TRBV2
CDR3aa: CASSRTSRFLYGYTF

j_gene: TRBJ2-5
v_gene: TRBV5-1
CDR3aa: CASSFEAVRGTQYF

j_gene: TRBJ2-7
v_gene: TRBV11-1
CDR3aa: CASEGQGKDEQYF

j_gene: TRBJ1-5
v_gene: TRBV5-1
CDR3aa: CASSSEGVEGQPQHF

j_gene: TRBJ1-1
v_gene: TRBV20-1
CDR3aa: CSASRTANTEAFF

j_gene: TRBJ2-7
v_gene: TRBV5-1
CDR3aa: CASRFDSSEQYF

j_gene: TRBJ2-1
v_gene: TRBV28
CDR3aa: CASSLLSRGAFNEQFF

j_gene: TRBJ2-7
v_gene: TRBV29-1
CDR3aa: CSVVDSSYEQYF

j_gene: TRBJ1-3
v_gene: TRBV3-1
CDR3aa: CASSLQGAPGNTIYF

j_gene: TRBJ2-1
v_gene: TRBV20-1
CDR3aa: CSARLAGVNEQFF

j_gene: TRBJ2-7
v_gene: TRBV6-5
CDR3aa: CASSFGGTGNYEQYF

j_gene: TRBJ2-7
v_gene: TRBV28
CDR3aa: CASSSAGLSSYEQYF

j_gene: TRBJ2-7
v_gene: TRBV7-2
CDR3aa: CASSEPGQNYEQYF

j_gene: TRBJ2-3
v_gene: TRBV7-2
CDR3aa: CASSSGTPKPQYF

j_gene: TRBJ2-7
v_gene: TRBV7-9
CDR3aa: CASQPGQSSYEQYF

j_gene: TRBJ2-5
v_gene: TRBV18
CDR3aa: CASSPRDRFQETQYF

j_gene: TRBJ2-6
v_gene: TRBV28
CDR3aa: CATGTVNSGANVLTF

j_gene: TRBJ2-7
v_gene: TRBV20-1
CDR3aa: CSARRDSNSYEQYF

j_gene: TRBJ2-5
v_gene: TRBV5-1
CDR3aa: CASKIEGWYQETQYF

j_gene: TRBJ2-3
v_gene: TRBV6-4
CDR3aa: CASRHMRGQFTDTQYF

j_gene: TRBJ2-3
v_gene: TRBV4-2
CDR3aa: CASSSHPLAGGSTDMQYF

j_gene: TRBJ2-7
v_gene: TRBV19
CDR3aa: CASGTSGHSYEQYF

j_gene: TRBJ1-5
v_gene: TRBV20-1
CDR3aa: CSASRGSNQPQHF

j_gene: TRBJ1-5
v_gene: TRBV9
CDR3aa: CASSRGNSNQPQHF

j_gene: TRBJ2-1
v_gene: TRBV9
CDR3aa: CASSVDRDISSYNEQFF

j_gene: TRBJ1-1
v_gene: TRBV19
CDR3aa: CASSIRVENTEAFF

j_gene: TRBJ1-2
v_gene: TRBV6-4
CDR3aa: CASSESGTANYGYTF

j_gene: TRBJ2-1
v_gene: TRBV24-1
CDR3aa: CATSDPRTGGNNEQFF

j_gene: TRBJ1-5
v_gene: TRBV5-1
CDR3aa: CASSLNLEQPQHF

j_gene: TRBJ2-7
v_gene: TRBV6-2/TRBV6-3
CDR3aa: CASSSPSAEQYF

j_gene: TRBJ1-5
v_gene: TRBV21-1
CDR3aa: CASSNRSGGCNQPQHF

j_gene: TRBJ1-2
v_gene: TRBV5-1
CDR3aa: CASSGQAPSYGYTF

j_gene: TRBJ1-4
v_gene: TRBV29-1
CDR3aa: CSVASNINEKLFF

j_gene: TRBJ2-7
v_gene: TRBV7-2
CDR3aa: CASSPQGLASNEQYF

j_gene: TRBJ2-7
v_gene: TRBV29-1
CDR3aa: CSVESQVYEQYF

j_gene: TRBJ2-1
v_gene: TRBV7-2
CDR3aa: CASTLVGPVGYNEQFF

j_gene: TRBJ1-1
v_gene: TRBV19
CDR3aa: CASSNQGAEAFF

j_gene: TRBJ2-7
v_gene: TRBV7-9
CDR3aa: CASSFFPGGSYEQYF